These 18 T cell receptor beta chains were sequenced from one sample in a study of blood T cell repertoires in COVID-19. Here immunoSEQ multiplex PCR was the method, and the copy in TCRdb shows in-frame clones only, minus some. Seen here are tens of thousands of clones, about 80% observed once, and the top ten hold 20% to 30%. The sample taken for sequencing was peripheral blood. These receptors came from a human donor with acute or convalescent COVID-19. The donor label of this sample is uncertain.

This clone was observed a single time. The chain carries TRBV4-2 and TRBJ1-5; D may be TRBD1 (5 bases). The CDR3 has 14 residues. The ends were cut back, 0 bases at V and 9 bases at J, with 12 bases in the middle. Germline V lookup: CDR1 LGHNA, CDR2 YNFKEQ. For the CDR3, the DNA is TGTGCCAGCAGCCAAGATCGGGGGGTCGGGCCCCAGCATTTT. Its protein product is CASSQDRGVGPQHF.

The chain is built from TRBV7-9 and TRBJ1-4; D is ambiguous. CDR1 and CDR2 from the germline V gene are SEHNR and FQNEAQ (reference sequence). V shed 4 bases and J shed 0 bases, with 9 bases lying between them. The CDR3 is made up of 15 amino acids. CDR3 amino acids: CASSSRGATNEKLFF. CDR3 DNA: TGTGCCAGCAGCTCCCGGGGTGCAACTAATGAAAAACTGTTTTTT.

V usage is TRBV6-5 and J usage is TRBJ2-7, with 8 positions matching TRBD1. J lost 2 bases, V lost 7 bases, and 4 bases had no gene match. The CDR3 consists of 13 residues. The germline gives CDR1 MNHEY, CDR2 SVGAGI. CDR3 sequence reads: CASTGQVAYEQYF. CDR3 nucleotides: TGTGCCAGCACGGGACAGGTCGCCTACGAGCAGTACTTC.

The V call is TRBV27, the J call TRBJ2-3; D possibly corresponds to TRBD2 (5 bases). With 6 bases removed from V and 0 bases from J, the gap between germline ends came to 13 bases. The CDR3 spans 15 residues. In germline, CDR1 is MNHEY, CDR2 SMNVEV (reference sequence). CDR3 residues: CASSRGFYSTDTQYF. The CDR3 DNA is TGTGCCAGCAGCCGGGGATTTTACAGCACAGATACGCAGTATTTT.

The chain combines TRBV18 with TRBJ1-3; D is possibly TRBD1 (6 bases). Germline V gives CDR1 KGHSH, CDR2 LQKENI. V was shortened by 3 bases and J by 3 bases, with 15 bases between the two germline ends. CDR3 length: 16 residues. The CDR3 DNA follows: TGTGCCAGCTCACCTCCGACAGGAGGTTATGGAAACACCATATATTTT. Its translation: CASSPPTGGYGNTIYF.

The chain couples TRBV5-5 to TRBJ2-7, with D unresolved. Trimming stripped 5 bases from V and 7 bases from J, with 19 bases between. Germline-derived CDR1 and CDR2 are SGHKS and YYEKEE (reference sequence). This CDR3 has 14 residues. For the CDR3, the DNA is TGTGCCAGCAGTTTTGAGGTTAGATCGGCTGAGCAGTACTTC. It codes for CASSFEVRSAEQYF.

The DNA for the CDR3 is TGTGCCAGCTCCCCGACGGGACAGGGCTCTGGAAACACCATATATTTT. Translated, it gives CASSPTGQGSGNTIYF. The chain is built from TRBV18 and TRBJ1-3, with TRBD1 matching 9 bases. After removal of 6 bases from V and 0 bases from J, the junction contained 6 bases not matched to a gene. The CDR3 has 16 residues. Germline V gene data show CDR1 as KGHSH and CDR2 as LQKENI.

As DNA, the CDR3 is TGTGCCAGCAGCTTCACAGGTTCTAGCACAGATACGCAGTATTTT. Protein product: CASSFTGSSTDTQYF. The V call is TRBV11-2, the J call TRBJ2-3; perhaps TRBD1 as D (5 bases). Between the trimmed V and J ends, which lost 3 bases and 0 bases, there was a span of 10 bases. Germline assignment: CDR1 SGHAT and CDR2 FQNNGV. This CDR3 spans 15 amino acids.

The chain combines TRBV5-4 with TRBJ2-6; a weak D match, TRBD1 (5 bases). Germline values: CDR1 SGHNT, CDR2 YYREEE (reference sequence). The V and J ends lost 3 bases and 4 bases respectively, with 11 bases between them. CDR3 size: 15 residues. DNA for the CDR3: TGTGCCAGCAGCTCTAAAGGGGTCGGGGCCAACGTCCTGACTTTC. Amino acids: CASSSKGVGANVLTF.

Only one count was recorded for this clone. The CDR3 here is CASSLDWGPTYEQYF. CDR3 DNA: TGTGCCAGCAGTTTAGATTGGGGGCCAACTTACGAGCAGTACTTC. The chain uses TRBV28 and TRBJ2-7; TRBD1 might be the D (6 bases). Germline V gives CDR1 MDHEN, CDR2 SYDVKM. This CDR3 contains 15 residues. Trimming pared 2 bases from V and 4 bases from J, leaving 15 bases between.

The V and J genes are TRBV19 and TRBJ1-4; D is unresolved. The CDR3 is 13 residues long. V lost 7 bases and J 7 bases, leaving 13 bases between the germline ends. Germline values: CDR1 LNHDA, CDR2 SQIVND (reference sequence). The CDR3 reads CASKSERAEKLFF. Here the CDR3 DNA reads TGTGCCAGTAAATCCGAGAGAGCTGAAAAACTGTTTTTT.

This rearrangement joins TRBV27 to TRBJ1-5; TRBD1 is a possible D gene (6 bases). The CDR3 covers 15 residues. The V end was cut by 2 bases, the J end by 4 bases, with 12 bases between. Germline V CDR1 and CDR2: MNHEY, SMNVEV (reference sequence). CDR3 amino acids: CASSLIQGMNQPQHF. The CDR3 coding sequence is TGTGCCAGCAGTTTAATACAGGGAATGAATCAGCCCCAGCATTTT.

This clone has only one observation. The chain employs TRBV5-1 and TRBJ1-4; D might be TRBD1 (6 bases). CDR3 length equals 17 residues. Trimming stripped 3 bases from V and 0 bases from J, with 15 bases between. Germline loops: CDR1 SGHRS, CDR2 YFSETQ. Here the CDR3 reads CASSSQPQGATNEKLFF. The CDR3 nucleotides read TGCGCCAGCAGCTCCCAGCCACAGGGTGCAACTAATGAAAAACTGTTTTTT. Filled out from reference TRBV5-1 and TRBJ1-4, the complete variable domain reads KAGVTQTPRYLIKTRGQQVTLSCSPISGHRSVSWYQQTPGQGLQFLFEYFSETQRNKGNFPGRFSGRQFSNSRSEMNVSTLELGDSALYLCASSSQPQGATNEKLFFGSGTQLSVL.

As for this clone: Other DNA sequences in the same sample also yield this CDR3. The J gene is TRBJ2-3, the V gene TRBV7-2; 8 positions agree with TRBD1. This CDR3 contains 15 residues. With V trimmed by 2 bases and J by 4 bases, 5 bases remained unmatched. Germline values: CDR1 SGHTA, CDR2 FQGNSA. CDR3 nucleotide sequence: TGTGCCAGCAGCTTAACAGGGGGGAGCCCAGATACGCAGTATTTT. Amino acids: CASSLTGGSPDTQYF. Looking up the rest from reference TRBV7-2 and TRBJ2-3 gives the full variable domain: GAGVSQSPSNKVTEKGKDVELRCDPISGHTALYWYRQSLGQGLEFLIYFQGNSAPDKSGLPSDRFSAERTGGSVSTLTIQRTQQEDSAVYLCASSLTGGSPDTQYFGPGTRLTVL.

The CDR3 region is CASSSGGARYGYTF. For the CDR3, the DNA is TGTGCCAGCTCCTCAGGGGGCGCGCGATATGGCTACACCTTC. The chain employs TRBV18 and TRBJ1-2; 8 bases fit TRBD1. J gave up 5 bases and V 6 bases, and 8 bases lay outside the gene matches. The length of the CDR3 is 14 residues. The germline V gene encodes CDR1 KGHSH and CDR2 LQKENI.

This chain uses TRBV28 with TRBJ2-5; D might be TRBD1 (6 bases). CDR1 and CDR2 from the germline V gene are MDHEN and SYDVKM. V lost 1 base and J lost 0, with 9 bases in between. The CDR3 is 15 residues long. The DNA of the CDR3 is TGTGCCAGCAGTTTATCAGGGGAAGACCAAGAGACCCAGTACTTC. Protein: CASSLSGEDQETQYF. Drawing the rest from reference TRBV28 and TRBJ2-5, the complete variable domain is DVKVTQSSRYLVKRTGEKVFLECVQDMDHENMFWYRQDPGLGLRLIYFSYDVKMKEKGDIPEGYSVSREKKERFSLILESASTNQTSMYLCASSLSGEDQETQYFGPGTRLLVL.

The chain recombines TRBV21-1 with TRBJ1-1; TRBD1 was called by the table and not checked on the DNA. TRBV21-1 is shown as a pseudogene. The CDR3 runs to 17 residues. The CDR3 nucleotides read TGTGCCAGCAGCAAAGGAGGGACAGGGGCACGAAACACTGAAGCTTTCTTT. Its translation is CASSKGGTGARNTEAFF.

This chain joins TRBV6-5 and TRBJ1-2; TRBD1 might be the D (5 bases). This CDR3 has 15 residues. CDR1 MNHEY and CDR2 SVGAGI come from the germline V gene. Trimming stripped 2 bases from V and 2 bases from J, with 12 bases between. CDR3 amino acids: CASSYGRRGNYGYTF. The CDR3 DNA follows: TGTGCCAGCAGTTACGGACGGCGGGGGAACTATGGCTACACCTTC.